Listed below are T cell receptor beta chains from one sample, sequenced in a study of CD8 T cell repertoires and HIV-1 epitope variants. These receptors are not linked to any known antigen. TCRdb's copy holds only in-frame clones and misses some; the assay was immunoSEQ multiplex PCR. The sample has some 4,500 clones, 55% to 70% seen once; the top ten hold more than 35%. Source material: cultured CD8+ T cells derived from PBMCs. Receptors were obtained from a male donor with HIV. The conserved cysteine and the conserved F or W are not part of the CDR3 here. D genes are given only for firm matches.

TRBV27 | . | 14 | ASSLTSGTFAYEQY
TRBV7-9 | TRBD1 | 11 | ASSLGQGETQY
TRBV5-3 | . | 18 | ARSGTDYRALGERNQPQH
TRBV14 | . | 13 | ASSSRRGKRETQY
TRBV5-1 | . | 9 | ASSLVGEQF
TRBV7-9 | . | 10 | ASSLDPDEQF
TRBV11-2 | . | 13 | ASSLGRELQETQY
TRBV28 | . | 14 | ASSLWGGADTGELF
TRBV6-6 | . | 13 | ASSGGQGIHQPQH
TRBV29-1 | . | 9 | SVERNTEAF
TRBV4-3 | TRBD2 | 13 | ASSPGASGGSEQF
TRBV28 | . | 12 | ASSDPGLSTEQY
TRBV27 | TRBD1 | 12 | ASSPGQVLHEQY
TRBV5-6 | TRBD1 | 14 | ASSWQSTRGLYEQY
TRBV6-1 | TRBD2 | 13 | ASSERTSDTGELF
TRBV28 | . | 10 | ASFSRGGHHY
TRBV25-1 | . | 10 | ASSVHMGGYT
TRBV28 | . | 13 | ASSWRVISGNTIY
TRBV6-1 | . | 11 | ASSDWENQPQH
TRBV5-6 | . | 12 | ASSLGAGVDGYT
TRBV7-2 | . | 10 | ASSFGSYEQY
TRBV10-3 | . | 12 | AIRGDTVNTEAF
TRBV5-6 | . | 10 | ASSLRGTEAF
TRBV5-6 | TRBD1 | 12 | ASSLDRGMETQY
TRBV6-5 | TRBD1 | 14 | ASSYSRGGAYNEQF
TRBV15 | . | 11 | ATSRGQQYGYT
TRBV7-9 | . | 10 | ASSLDPDEQF
TRBV27 | . | 13 | ASSSLLWGNYGYT
TRBV11-2 | TRBD1 | 12 | ASKGAFPPGELF
TRBV2 | . | 12 | ASSVGERNSPLH
TRBV7-9 | . | 11 | ASSLGGTSEQY
TRBV6-5 | . | 12 | ASSPGLRDGTQY
TRBV5-4 | . | 13 | ASSRQESSYNEQF
TRBV6-1 | TRBD2 | 13 | ASSDLASGDNEQF
TRBV25-1 | TRBD2 | 15 | ASSASWSSSGTYEQY
TRBV25-1 | . | 13 | ASSDRRGSTDTQY
TRBV5-1 | . | 10 | ASSLEGNEQF
TRBV6-4 | TRBD1 | 12 | ASSEEGAADTQY
TRBV29-1 | . | 12 | SVEDWEKSYGYT